This T cell receptor (beta chain) was recovered during a study of blood T cell repertoires in COVID-19. Across the whole study: Material from acute and convalescent COVID-19 was sourced from the United States, Italy and Spain.

Original processing methods: Nucleated cell counts were estimated from reference gene primer amplification. Profiling relied on immunoSEQ multiplex PCR, and the TCRdb table lists in-frame clones only, not all of them. Clone size and V and J calls were adopted from that table, with D and trimming inferred from the DNA. The table shows 150,000 to 200,000 clones, with around 87% occurring only once. Trimming took 7 bases from V and 0 from J, leaving 10 bases between them. Germline V gives CDR1 MNHNY, CDR2 SVGAGI (reference sequence). The CDR3 is made up of 14 amino acids. This clone was observed a handful of times.

Source material: peripheral blood. The receptor was isolated from a man in his fifties or sixties with acute or convalescent COVID-19. The rearrangement uses TRBV6-6 and TRBJ1-3, with D unclear. This CDR3 is CASTIISSGNTIYF. In DNA, the CDR3 is TGTGCCAGCACTATCATAAGCTCTGGAAACACCATATATTTT.